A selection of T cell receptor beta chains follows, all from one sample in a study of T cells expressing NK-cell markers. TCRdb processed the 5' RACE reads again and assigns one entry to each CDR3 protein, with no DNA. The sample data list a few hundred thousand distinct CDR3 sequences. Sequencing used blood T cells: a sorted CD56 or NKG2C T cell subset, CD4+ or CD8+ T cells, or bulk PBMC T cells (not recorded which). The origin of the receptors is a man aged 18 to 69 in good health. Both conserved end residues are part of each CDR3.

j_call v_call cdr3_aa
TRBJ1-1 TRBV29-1 CSARTPRGNTEAFF
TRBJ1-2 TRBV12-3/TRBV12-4 CASSWDRNYGYTF
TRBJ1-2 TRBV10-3 CAISDWGLGYGYTF
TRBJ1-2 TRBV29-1 CSVGGGYNYGYTF
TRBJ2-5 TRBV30 CAWSVGLSGGETQYF
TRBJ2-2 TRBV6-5 CASSYSFRGGVVGELFF
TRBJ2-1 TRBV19 CASTGLDSSYNEQFF
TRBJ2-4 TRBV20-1 CSARSGARGNIQYF
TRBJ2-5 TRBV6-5 CASSNTRQGGETQYF
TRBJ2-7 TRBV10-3 CAISESLWTGGSYEQYF
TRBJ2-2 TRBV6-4 CASSREVETGGTGELFF
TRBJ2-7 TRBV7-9 CASSPARGIYEQYF
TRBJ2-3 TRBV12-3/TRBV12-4 CASSLSLLAGTGRRMQYF
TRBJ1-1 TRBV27 CASSLRRMNTEAFF
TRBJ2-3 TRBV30 CAWSVRGGGLDTQYF
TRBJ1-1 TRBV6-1 CASSEARWAFF
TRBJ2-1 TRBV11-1 CASRRTLAGVFSYNEQFF
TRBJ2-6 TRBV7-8 CASSRRLGSGANVLTF
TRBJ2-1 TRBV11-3 CASSLQSSLSSYNEQFF
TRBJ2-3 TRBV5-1 CASSLASGGGIDTQYF
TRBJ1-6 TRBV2 CASRADRVSNSPLHF
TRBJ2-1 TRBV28 CASSLDPRNEQFF
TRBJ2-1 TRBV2 CASRFEAGYSEQFF
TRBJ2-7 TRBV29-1 CSVAGTLSEQYF
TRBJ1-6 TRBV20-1 CSARATQGAYSPLHF
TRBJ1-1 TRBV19 CASSKGTGQVNTEAFF
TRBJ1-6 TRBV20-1 CSALTGGYHNSPLHF
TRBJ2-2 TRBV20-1 CSARDGLWGGTGELFF
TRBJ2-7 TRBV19 CASIGLAGTYEQYF
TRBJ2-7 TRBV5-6 CASSLVGFRSYEQYF
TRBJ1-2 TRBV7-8 CASSLEGGAPYGYTF
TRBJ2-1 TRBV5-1 CASSLESGYEQFF
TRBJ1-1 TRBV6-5 CASSLTASISTEAFF
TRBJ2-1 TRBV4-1 CASSRTAGGRSNSYNEQFF
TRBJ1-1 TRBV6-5 CASSLGDTEAFF
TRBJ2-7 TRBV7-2 CASSPLASTYEQYF
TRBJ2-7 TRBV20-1 CSAPIAGGREQYF
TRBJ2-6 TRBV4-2 CASSHGLAGGLTGANVLTF
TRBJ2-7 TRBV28 CASSFSTDGSYEQYF
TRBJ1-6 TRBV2 CASSGEGSPLHF
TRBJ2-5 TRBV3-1 CASSQVMGHVGETQYF
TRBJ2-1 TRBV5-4 CASSSGGQGLGEQFF
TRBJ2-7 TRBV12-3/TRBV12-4 CASSPGGGGEQYF
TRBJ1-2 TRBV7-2 CASSPGQGSRGYTF
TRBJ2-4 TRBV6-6 CASRTGEGNIQYF
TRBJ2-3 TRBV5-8 CASSLGMGQGTDTQYF